A single sample is the source of the 19 T cell receptor beta chains below, sequenced in a study of cytotoxic CD8 clonotypes in ibrutinib-treated CLL. Method: immunoSEQ multiplex PCR; TCRdb's copy keeps in-frame clones and lacks some. The table shows almost 250,000 clones, with about three quarters occurring only once. This sample comprised PBMCs, obtained after 24 months of ibrutinib treatment. Source of these receptors: a human donor with chronic lymphocytic leukemia.

V usage is TRBV9 and J usage is TRBJ1-5; D gene ambiguous. Germline V lookup: CDR1 SGDLS, CDR2 YYNGEE. V shed 1 base and J shed 9 bases, with 8 bases lying between them. CDR3 size: 12 residues. The CDR3 sequence: CASSVLGGPQHF. In DNA form, the CDR3 reads TGTGCCAGCAGCGTATTGGGTGGGCCCCAGCATTTT.

The chain uses TRBV2 and TRBJ2-3; no definite D call. This CDR3 is 11 amino acids long. Germline V gene data show CDR1 as SNHLY and CDR2 as FYNNEI. The V and J ends lost 5 bases and 6 bases respectively, with 6 bases between them. CDR3 coding DNA: TGTGCCAGCAGTAGCCTGGATACGCAGTATTTT. Translated, it gives CASSSLDTQYF.

The V gene is TRBV30, the J gene TRBJ2-7; D not certain. This CDR3 contains 12 residues. The germline V gene encodes CDR1 GTSNPN and CDR2 SVGIG (reference sequence). Trimming stripped 0 bases from V and 5 bases from J, with 8 bases between. The CDR3 loop is CAWSVLPDEQYF. CDR3 coding DNA: TGTGCCTGGAGTGTATTGCCCGACGAGCAGTACTTC.

The genes are TRBV4-1 and TRBJ2-1, with D possibly matching TRBD2 (6 bases). Germline V gene data show CDR1 as MGHRA and CDR2 as YSYEKL. V lost 3 bases and J lost 8, with 23 bases in between. The length of the CDR3 is 17 residues. CDR3 DNA: TGCGCCAGCAGCCATGGGGCACCCCCTCTAGCGAAGGATGAGCAGTTCTTC. Its translation: CASSHGAPPLAKDEQFF.

This chain uses TRBV5-1 with TRBJ2-3, with 12 bases identical to TRBD1. The CDR3 runs 16 residues. Germline V CDR1 and CDR2: SGHRS, YFSETQ. The V and J ends lost 4 bases and 2 bases, in that order; junction bases with no gene match: 5. CDR3 sequence reads: CASSPGTGGSTDTQYF. The CDR3 region has the DNA TGCGCCAGCAGCCCCGGGACAGGGGGCTCCACAGATACGCAGTATTTT.

This chain links TRBV7-8 with TRBJ2-7; no firm D call. Trimming stripped 0 bases from V and 7 bases from J, with 7 bases between. Germline values: CDR1 SGHVS, CDR2 FQNEAQ. CDR3 length equals 12 residues. As DNA, the CDR3 is TGTGCCAGCAGCTTAGCGCTGGGGGAGCAGTACTTC. As protein: CASSLALGEQYF.

V gene TRBV11-3 combines with J gene TRBJ1-1; 8 nucleotides line up with TRBD1. The germline V gene encodes CDR1 SGHNT and CDR2 YENEEA. V shed 0 bases and J 5 bases; nucleotides not matched to a gene: 8. CDR3 length: 16 amino acids. CDR3: CASSLDTPRGLTEAFF. The CDR3 DNA is TGTGCCAGCAGCTTAGATACCCCCAGGGGGCTGACTGAAGCTTTCTTT.

The chain has TRBV12-5 and TRBJ2-1, with TRBD1 matching over 7 bases. The CDR3 has 14 amino acids. V was pared by 1 base and J by 8 bases, with 5 bases of the junction left unmatched. The germline V gene encodes CDR1 LGHNT and CDR2 FRNRAP. The CDR3 here is CASGLGGTVDEQFF. In nucleotides, the CDR3 is TGTGCTAGTGGTTTGGGGGGGACAGTGGATGAGCAGTTCTTC.

The chain combines TRBV19 with TRBJ1-5, with a tentative D call TRBD1 (5 bases). With 3 bases removed from V and 0 bases from J, the gap between germline ends came to 15 bases. CDR3 length: 17 amino acids. Germline V lookup: CDR1 LNHDA, CDR2 SQIVND (reference sequence). CDR3 in amino acids: CASSILSGQYSNQPQHF. The DNA of the CDR3 is TGTGCCAGTAGTATCCTTTCGGGGCAGTATAGCAATCAGCCCCAGCATTTT.

The chain links TRBV6-5 to TRBJ2-7; D not certain. In germline, CDR1 is MNHEY, CDR2 SVGAGI. The CDR3 totals 11 residues. V lost 6 bases, J lost 4 bases, and 7 bases lay in between. As DNA, the CDR3 is TGTGCCAGCAGCCGAGATTACGAGCAGTACTTC. Amino acids: CASSRDYEQYF.

The chain has TRBV28 and TRBJ2-7, with D tentatively TRBD2 (6 bases). Germline V gives CDR1 MDHEN, CDR2 SYDVKM. The CDR3 loop spans 14 amino acids. The V end lost 1 base, the J end lost 3 bases, and 10 bases lay between the germline ends. Written as DNA, the CDR3 is TGTGCCAGCAGTTTATCGGGGGATCGCTACGAGCAGTACTTC. Its translation is CASSLSGDRYEQYF.

The count of this clone is one. The rearrangement uses TRBV5-5 and TRBJ2-3, with 9 bases that match TRBD2. Germline V gene sequence: CDR1 SGHKS, CDR2 YYEKEE (reference sequence). The CDR3 covers 16 residues. V lost 4 bases and J lost 6; bases outside the gene matches: 12. CDR3 in DNA: TGTGCCAGCAGCCTCTATAGCGGGAGTGCGGTCGATACGCAGTATTTT. Translated, it gives CASSLYSGSAVDTQYF.

The chain uses TRBV4-2 and TRBJ2-3; no clear D gene. CDR3 length: 15 residues. Trimming cost V 0 bases and J 2 bases, with 9 bases left between them. Germline V gene lookup returns CDR1 LGHNA and CDR2 YNFKEQ. The CDR3 is CASSQEYGITDTQYF. For the CDR3, the DNA is TGTGCCAGCAGCCAAGAGTACGGCATCACAGATACGCAGTATTTT.

This clone was picked up one time. This chain connects TRBV28 to TRBJ2-3; 10 bases map to TRBD2. Germline V gene sequence: CDR1 MDHEN, CDR2 SYDVKM. After removal of 7 bases from V and 4 bases from J, the junction contained 11 bases not matched to a gene. The length of the CDR3 is 16 residues. CDR3 bases: TGTGCCAGCAACACAGATGGACTAGCGGAATCAGATACGCAGTATTTT. Translating gives CASNTDGLAESDTQYF.

This clone was counted a few times. The rearrangement uses TRBV6-5 and TRBJ1-5, with TRBD1 identical over 8 bases. Germline V CDR1 and CDR2: MNHEY, SVGAGI. The CDR3 is 15 residues long. Germline trimming cut 0 bases from V and 5 bases from J; bases unmatched to any gene: 3. The CDR3 coding sequence is TGTGCCAGCAGTTACTCGGCAGGGGGCCATCAGCCCCAGCATTTT. This encodes CASSYSAGGHQPQHF.

This sequence joins TRBV28 and TRBJ2-7; 7 nucleotides match TRBD2. The trim removed 5 bases at V and 6 bases at J, leaving 13 bases unmatched. CDR3 length: 15 amino acids. The germline V gene encodes CDR1 MDHEN and CDR2 SYDVKM. The CDR3: CASSRYWTSSPEQYF. The DNA of the CDR3 is TGTGCCAGCAGTCGGTACTGGACTAGTTCCCCCGAGCAGTACTTC.

The J gene is TRBJ2-7, the V gene TRBV2; the D is unclear. Trimming stripped 2 bases from V and 5 bases from J, with 28 bases between. CDR3 length: 19 amino acids. CDR1 is SNHLY and CDR2 is FYNNEI in the germline V gene. CDR3 nucleotides: TGTGCCAGCAGTGAATCTCCCTATCGTCCGGGCGAGCCGCGGAACGAGCAGTACTTC. Residues: CASSESPYRPGEPRNEQYF.

This chain connects TRBV2 to TRBJ2-3, with TRBD2 matching 10 bases. Trimming at V came to 6 bases and at J to 4 bases, leaving 10 bases not matched to a gene. The germline V gene has CDR1 SNHLY and CDR2 FYNNEI. CDR3 size: 16 residues. CDR3 bases: TGTGCCAGCAGGCCCATTGCTAGCGGGAGCGCAGATACGCAGTATTTT. Protein product: CASRPIASGSADTQYF.

The rearrangement links TRBV7-9 to TRBJ1-3; D is ambiguous. The V end was cut by 1 base, the J end by 0 bases, with 13 bases between. Germline assignment: CDR1 SEHNR and CDR2 FQNEAQ (reference sequence). CDR3 length equals 17 residues. In nucleotides, the CDR3 is TGTGCCAGCAGCTTAGTGTGGGATCCCATCTCTGGAAACACCATATATTTT. Protein: CASSLVWDPISGNTIYF.